The 5 T cell receptor beta chains given below trace back to one sample, sequenced in a study of the immune and genomic landscape of osteosarcoma. This table comes from immunoSEQ multiplex PCR, and its TCRdb copy is limited to in-frame clones, with some not included. This table holds about 370 clones, around 80% found once. Sequencing input: metastatic tumor tissue from the lung. The receptors come from a man between 40 and 49 years old with osteosarcoma.

This clone was picked up one time. The chain has TRBV9 and TRBJ2-5, with a weak D call TRBD1 (6 bases). From germline, CDR1 is SGDLS and CDR2 YYNGEE. Trimming shortened V by 1 base and J by 0 bases, and 7 bases separated the two germline ends. The CDR3 runs 14 residues. CDR3 loop: CASSVRGNQETQYF. The CDR3 DNA follows: TGTGCCAGCAGCGTAAGGGGGAACCAAGAGACCCAGTACTTC. Complete variable domain (other parts from reference TRBV9 and TRBJ2-5): DSGVTQTPKHLITATGQRVTLRCSPRSGDLSVYWYQQSLDQGLQFLIQYYNGEERAKGNILERFSAQQFPDLHSELNLSSLELGDSALYFCASSVRGNQETQYFGPGTRLLVL.

J is TRBJ1-2 and V is TRBV10-3; weak D call: TRBD1 (5 bases). Trimming left V 3 bases short and J 4 bases short, with 12 bases between. Germline lookup yields CDR1 ENHRY and CDR2 SYGVKD. This CDR3 spans 14 amino acids. CDR3 coding DNA: TGTGCCATCAGTGACGGGGCTTATGGCTATGGCTACACCTTC. This encodes CAISDGAYGYGYTF.

The rearrangement uses TRBV4-1 and TRBJ1-1; D unresolved. Germline values: CDR1 MGHRA, CDR2 YSYEKL. The CDR3 length is 14 residues. The ends were cut back, 4 bases at V and 1 base at J, with 10 bases in the middle. The chain's CDR3 is CASSLTTRNTEAFF. CDR3 coding DNA: TGCGCCAGCAGCCTCACCACACGGAACACTGAAGCTTTCTTT.

The chain couples TRBV25-1 to TRBJ1-1; D is unresolved. The V end was cut by 1 base, the J end by 4 bases, with 10 bases between. Germline loops: CDR1 MGHDK, CDR2 SYGVNS. There are 14 residues in the CDR3. The CDR3 DNA is TGTGCCAGCAGTGAATTTGGGAGGGTCACTGAAGCTTTCTTT. This gives the protein CASSEFGRVTEAFF.

This sequence joins TRBV14 and TRBJ2-4, with D perhaps TRBD1 (6 bases). Germline CDR1 and CDR2: SGHDN and FVKESK. The CDR3 contains 14 residues. V was shortened by 0 bases and J by 8 bases, with 11 bases between the two germline ends. The CDR3: CASSQEQGWDIQYF. The CDR3 DNA reads as TGTGCCAGCAGCCAAGAGCAGGGGTGGGACATTCAGTACTTC.